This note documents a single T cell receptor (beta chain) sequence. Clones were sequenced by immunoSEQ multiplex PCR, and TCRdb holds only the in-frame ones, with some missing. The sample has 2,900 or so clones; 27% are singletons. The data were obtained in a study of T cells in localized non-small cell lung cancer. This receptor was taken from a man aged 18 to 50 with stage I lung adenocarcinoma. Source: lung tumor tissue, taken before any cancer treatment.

This CDR3 is CASSGQGTDTQYF. The CDR3 DNA follows: TGTGCCAGCAGTGGACAGGGCACAGATACGCAGTATTTT. The gene calls are TRBV28 and TRBJ2-3, with TRBD1 identical over 7 bases. The length of the CDR3 is 13 residues. CDR1 and CDR2 (germline): MDHEN, SYDVKM. V trimming: 5 bases; J trimming: 1 base; junction bases outside the gene matches: 0.